This paragraph covers one T cell receptor (beta chain) sequence. Its specific antigen is unknown. It has no much larger one-base neighbor in the sample; base qualities were not kept. The CDR3 runs 15 amino acids, cysteine and phenylalanine included. CDR3 DNA only is kept here, 45 bases in frame from base 1. Per the germline V gene (reference sequence), LNHDA is the CDR1 and SQIVND is the CDR2. V sheds 0 bases and J sheds 4 bases, leaving 12 bases between their ends. These data are taken from a study of technical replicates of blood from several donors (dated by TCRdb to between 2016 and 2019). Receptors were amplified or captured by the immunoSEQ multiplex PCR assay. TCRdb took over this immuneACCESS table, retaining in-frame rearrangements with V and J assigned. Such tables are incomplete; in checked studies, under half of the missing clones stem from an unresolved V gene, and the remainder is unexplained. The sample has 75,000 to 90,000 clones on record, approximately 96% of them singletons. Approximately 0.32% of the sample lies in the top ten.

Material for sequencing was T cells isolated from PBMCs. The chain is assembled from TRBV19 and TRBJ1-1, and the D gene may be TRBD1, 5 bases matching. This sequence was found in a human donor in good health. The sequenced DNA is TGTGCCAGTAGTATAGAACCTTTGGGGCTCACTGAAGCTTTCTTT. Protein translation: CASSIEPLGLTEAFF.